A single sample gave rise to the 24 T cell receptor beta chains below, sequenced in a study of T-cell memory formation after mild COVID-19. TCRdb reanalysed the 5' RACE reads using MiXCR and keeps one entry per CDR3 protein. The table lists some 340,000 distinct CDR3 sequences, 13% of them singletons. Sequencing input: PBMCs or a T cell subset sorted from them (not recorded which). Receptor source: a man in his late teens or twenties who had mild COVID-19 (a few samples of this study predate the infection). Cell type and time point are not known.

The V and J genes are TRBV29-1 and TRBJ1-1; no clear D. Trimming shortened V by 0 bases and J by 4 bases, and 12 bases separated the two germline ends. CDR1 and CDR2 (germline): SQVTM, ANQGSEA. This CDR3 is 14 amino acids long. The CDR3 region is CSVEDGQEITEAFF. The CDR3 bases are TGCAGCGTTGAAGATGGGCAGGAGATCACTGAAGCTTTCTTT.

The chain combines TRBV6-5 with TRBJ2-1; D remains ambiguous. Trimming shortened V by 6 bases and J by 8 bases, and 8 bases separated the two germline ends. Germline CDR1 is MNHEY and CDR2 is SVGAGI. This CDR3 is 11 amino acids long. The DNA of the CDR3 is TGTGCCAGCAGGTGGAACGATGAGCAGTTCTTC. Encoded protein: CASRWNDEQFF.

Only a few counts were recorded for this clonotype. The chain employs TRBV7-6 and TRBJ2-1; D perhaps matches TRBD1 (6 bases). CDR1 and CDR2 (germline): SGHVS, FNYEAQ. The V and J ends lost 2 bases and 4 bases respectively, with 9 bases between them. The CDR3 has 14 residues. CDR3 sequence: CASSLTGQYNEQFF. The CDR3 DNA is TGTGCCAGCAGCTTAACAGGACAGTACAATGAGCAGTTCTTC.

This clonotype has a count of ten or more. The CDR3 nucleotides are TGCGCCAGCAGCTTGGCCTGGGGGGGCGATACGCAGTATTTT. Encoded protein: CASSLAWGGDTQYF. The J gene is TRBJ2-3, the V gene TRBV5-1, with D perhaps TRBD2 (7 bases). Trimming stripped 0 bases from V and 6 bases from J, with 11 bases between. Per the germline V gene, CDR1 is SGHRS and CDR2 is YFSETQ. The CDR3 loop spans 14 amino acids.

The chain employs TRBV19 and TRBJ2-3, with 10 bases aligning to TRBD2. The germline gives CDR1 LNHDA, CDR2 SQIVND (reference sequence). This CDR3 comprises 15 residues. V was clipped by 6 bases and J by 2 bases; unmatched bases: 5. The DNA for the CDR3 is TGTGCCAGTAGATCAGCGGGGGGGAACACAGATACGCAGTATTTT. Protein sequence: CASRSAGGNTDTQYF. Full variable domain (outside the CDR3, taken from reference TRBV19 and TRBJ2-3): DGGITQSPKYLFRKEGQNVTLSCEQNLNHDAMYWYRQDPGQGLRLIYYSQIVNDFQKGDIAEGYSVSREKKESFPLTVTSAQKNPTAFYLCASRSAGGNTDTQYFGPGTRLTVL.

The chain uses TRBV4-3 and TRBJ2-6; D gene uncertain. The CDR3 is made up of 17 amino acids. V shed 0 bases and J shed 1 base, with 10 bases lying between them. The germline gives CDR1 LGHNA, CDR2 YSLEER. For the CDR3, the DNA is TGCGCCAGCAGCCAAGATCATGTTTTGTCTGGGGCCAACGTCCTGACTTTC. It codes for CASSQDHVLSGANVLTF.

This clonotype occurred many times. The rearrangement uses TRBV7-8 and TRBJ1-3, with D possibly matching TRBD1 (6 bases). The germline V and J ends were trimmed by 1 base and 0 bases, with 16 bases remaining between them. There are 18 residues in the CDR3. CDR1 is SGHVS, CDR2 FQNEAQ, per germline. Here the CDR3 reads CASSLGWGPRRSGNTIYF. The DNA for the CDR3 is TGTGCCAGCAGCTTAGGTTGGGGGCCGCGTCGCTCTGGAAACACCATATATTTT. The full variable domain, rest sourced from reference TRBV7-8 and TRBJ1-3, is GAGVSQSPRYKVAKRGQDVALRCDPISGHVSLFWYQQALGQGPEFLTYFQNEAQLDKSGLPSDRFFAERPEGSVSTLKIQRTQQEDSAVYLCASSLGWGPRRSGNTIYFGEGSWLTVV.

The chain has TRBV4-1 and TRBJ2-7; TRBD1 aligns across 7 bases. Germline-derived CDR1 and CDR2 are MGHRA and YSYEKL. With V trimmed by 3 bases and J by 11 bases, 10 bases remained unmatched. There are 13 residues in the CDR3. Here the CDR3 DNA reads TGCGCCAGCAGCCAGATCCCCCGGGACAGCAAGTACTTC. Protein sequence: CASSQIPRDSKYF.

This clonotype was seen many times. This sequence joins TRBV21-1 and TRBJ2-7; TRBD1, the table's D call, lacks a check against the DNA. TRBV21-1 is an annotated pseudogene. The CDR3 extends over 17 amino acids. In DNA, the CDR3 is TGTGCCAGCAGCACACACCCATGGGCGACAGTGGTCAACGAGCAGTACGTC. It specifies CASSTHPWATVVNEQYV.

The table lists this clonotype with a few counts. The V call is TRBV7-2, the J call TRBJ2-5; possible D gene TRBD2, 6 bases. In germline, CDR1 is SGHTA, CDR2 FQGNSA. The CDR3 runs to 19 residues. V was trimmed by 4 bases and J by 0 bases, leaving 24 bases between them. In nucleotides, the CDR3 is TGTGCCAGCAGCTCTAGGGCCTTGGCGGGGCGGAAACACCAAGAGACCCAGTACTTC. Amino acid sequence: CASSSRALAGRKHQETQYF.

This clonotype showed up just once. The V call is TRBV2, the J call TRBJ2-4; TRBD2 agrees at 7 bases. CDR3 length: 15 residues. Trimming took 5 bases from V and 9 from J; bases not matched to a gene: 13. Germline lookup yields CDR1 SNHLY and CDR2 FYNNEI. CDR3 amino acids: CASSWSRAGEGIQYF. CDR3 nucleotides: TGTGCCAGCAGTTGGTCGAGGGCGGGAGAGGGCATTCAGTACTTC. The full variable domain, completed using reference TRBV2 and TRBJ2-4, is EPEVTQTPSHQVTQMGQEVILRCVPISNHLYFYWYRQILGQKVEFLVSFYNNEISEKSEIFDDQFSVERPDGSNFTLKIRSTKLEDSAMYFCASSWSRAGEGIQYFGAGTRLSVL.

The chain carries TRBV20-1 and TRBJ1-1; D ambiguous. Germline V gene sequence: CDR1 DFQATT, CDR2 SNEGSKA (reference sequence). The CDR3 sequence is 12 residues long. V lost 6 bases to trimming and J lost 0 bases, with 8 bases between them. This chain's CDR3 is CSASKMNTEAFF. The CDR3 DNA sequence: TGCAGTGCCTCGAAAATGAACACTGAAGCTTTCTTT.

Worth noting for this clonotype: Its ends do not fully match the called genes, so a read error is possible. The V and J genes are TRBV6-1 and TRBJ2-3; D call uncertain. The length of the CDR3 is 14 residues. CDR1 is MNHNS and CDR2 is SASEGT in the germline V gene. For the CDR3, the DNA is TGTGCCAGCAGCGAAGTGGCCAGCACAGATACGCAGTATTTT. This encodes CASSEVASTDTQYF.

This clonotype was recorded a few times. The chain employs TRBV11-2 and TRBJ2-2; D unresolved. Deletions cut 1 base from V and 0 bases from J, with 9 bases between. Germline CDR1 and CDR2: SGHAT and FQNNGV. This CDR3 spans 16 amino acids. The CDR3 DNA is TGTGCCAGCAGCTTAGTGCACCCAGCGAACACCGGGGAGCTGTTTTTT. Protein sequence: CASSLVHPANTGELFF.

The chain combines TRBV12-3 or TRBV12-4 with TRBJ2-5; a possible D gene is TRBD2 (6 bases). The germline V and J ends were trimmed by 7 bases and 5 bases, with 20 bases remaining between them. CDR3 length: 15 residues. In DNA, the CDR3 is TGTGCCAGCAACCGCGGGGCACCGACGGGGGAGACCCAGTACTTC. It translates to CASNRGAPTGETQYF.

The chain links TRBV27 to TRBJ2-7, with a weak D call TRBD2 (5 bases). Germline values: CDR1 MNHEY, CDR2 SMNVEV (reference sequence). V lost 3 bases and J 0 bases, leaving 9 bases between the germline ends. The length of the CDR3 is 14 residues. The CDR3 bases are TGTGCCAGCAGTTTGAGGGCTTCCTCCTACGAGCAGTACTTC. Its protein is CASSLRASSYEQYF.

At least ten counts were recorded for this clonotype. The genes are TRBV5-1 and TRBJ1-3; D is undetermined. There are 13 residues in the CDR3. Trimming stripped 0 bases from V and 4 bases from J, with 5 bases between. Germline CDR1 is SGHRS and CDR2 is YFSETQ. In DNA, the CDR3 is TGCGCCAGCAGCTTGGAGGTGGGAAACACCATATATTTT. This codes for CASSLEVGNTIYF.

The rearrangement uses TRBV5-1 and TRBJ1-3; D is undetermined. V was cut by 1 base and J by 0 bases, with 14 bases left in between. The CDR3 consists of 17 residues. Germline CDR1 and CDR2: SGHRS and YFSETQ. CDR3 nucleotide sequence: TGCGCCAGCAGCTTGCTTGGGTTTGCAGACTCTGGAAACACCATATATTTT. It is translated as CASSLLGFADSGNTIYF.

This clonotype was seen at least ten times. The gene calls are TRBV12-3 or TRBV12-4 and TRBJ1-4, with TRBD1 matching 7 bases. V shed 2 bases, J shed 6 bases, and the junction held 3 bases outside the gene matches. This CDR3 comprises 14 residues. The CDR3 here is CASSLRQGDEKLFF. In DNA form, the CDR3 reads TGTGCCAGCAGTTTACGGCAGGGGGATGAAAAACTGTTTTTT.

The V gene is TRBV29-1, the J gene TRBJ1-3; D is unresolved. The V gene lost 4 bases and the J gene lost 1 base, with 5 bases spanning the gap. CDR3 length equals 12 residues. CDR1 SQVTM and CDR2 ANQGSEA come from the germline V gene. The CDR3 region is CSVAESGNTIYF. CDR3 nucleotide sequence: TGCAGCGTTGCGGAGTCTGGAAACACCATATATTTT.

This clonotype was seen repeatedly, ten times or more. The chain couples TRBV18 to TRBJ1-2; D gene unclear. The V end lost 3 bases, the J end lost 5 bases, and 10 bases lay between the germline ends. The germline CDR1 and CDR2 sequences are KGHSH and LQKENI. The CDR3 loop spans 13 amino acids. CDR3: CASSPERDYGYTF. The CDR3 bases are TGTGCCAGCTCACCTGAACGGGATTATGGCTACACCTTC.

V usage is TRBV7-6 and J usage is TRBJ1-3; no reliable D call. Germline-derived CDR1 and CDR2 are SGHVS and FNYEAQ. Trimming cost V 4 bases and J 0 bases, with 13 bases left between them. The CDR3 has 16 amino acids. Here the CDR3 reads CASSWEVRDSGNTIYF. The DNA for the CDR3 is TGTGCCAGCAGCTGGGAGGTTCGGGACTCTGGAAACACCATATATTTT.

A few counts support this clonotype. The V call is TRBV2, the J call TRBJ2-7; no clear D gene. V lost 7 bases, J lost 0 bases, and 10 bases lay in between. The CDR3 is made up of 13 amino acids. Per germline, CDR1 SNHLY and CDR2 FYNNEI. CDR3 sequence: CASNGGSSYEQYF. As DNA, the CDR3 is TGTGCCAGCAATGGCGGATCCTCCTACGAGCAGTACTTC. The full variable domain, completed using reference TRBV2 and TRBJ2-7, is EPEVTQTPSHQVTQMGQEVILRCVPISNHLYFYWYRQILGQKVEFLVSFYNNEISEKSEIFDDQFSVERPDGSNFTLKIRSTKLEDSAMYFCASNGGSSYEQYFGPGTRLTVT.

The chain links TRBV12-3 or TRBV12-4 to TRBJ2-3; D is unclear. V lost 2 bases and J lost 2, with 14 bases in between. The CDR3 consists of 16 residues. CDR3: CASSLNALRNTDTQYF. CDR3 DNA: TGTGCCAGCAGTTTAAATGCGCTGAGGAACACAGATACGCAGTATTTT.